The T cell receptor (beta chain) described here comes from a study of CD8 T cells in ankylosing spondylitis. The study, taken as a whole, reports: There were earlier reports of some motif variants in reactive arthritis synovial fluid and blood. Apparently characteristic of ankylosing spondylitis blood was a TCR beta motif (about 8 highly homologous variants). Significantly higher representation of disease-linked clones was reported for matched ankylosing spondylitis synovial fluid.

The germline V gene encodes CDR1 MDHEN and CDR2 SYDVKM. CDR3 size: 13 residues. The germline V and J ends were trimmed by 3 bases and 5 bases, with 11 bases remaining between them. Quantitative barcoded 5'-RACE was used to prepare TCR beta libraries. Each CDR3 protein is one row after TCRdb ran MiXCR on the 5' RACE reads. In the table there are around 770,000 distinct CDR3 sequences, around 20% of which are singletons. This clonotype came up a few times. Its cognate antigen is unknown. The sequence was obtained from a male donor with ankylosing spondylitis. Sequencing was done on a sample of blood, either unsorted or a sorted T cell fraction (not recorded which). This chain uses TRBV28 with TRBJ2-7; D not certain. The CDR3 spells CASSFKGIHEQYF. The CDR3, as DNA: TGTGCCAGCAGTTTCAAGGGTATCCACGAGCAGTACTTC.